This TCR beta chain was retrieved from a study of blood T cells in healthy people across ages. The CDR3 is 14 amino acids. V was clipped by 1 base and J by 4 bases, with 10 bases between them. Per germline, CDR1 LGHDT and CDR2 YNNKEL (reference sequence). Combining a sample-barcoded 5' primer with a J-beta primer mix, a second PCR ran for about 6 to 12 cycles. TCRdb analysed the 5' RACE reads with MiXCR anew, one entry per CDR3 protein. The table lists roughly 860,000 distinct CDR3 sequences, approximately 59% of them singletons. The sequenced sample was blood. This TCR was recovered from a man under 40 in good health. V is TRBV3-1 and J is TRBJ1-1; possible D gene TRBD1, 5 bases. The CDR3 DNA is TGTGCCAGCAGCCAAGCTGGGGGGAGCACTGAAGCTTTCTTT. Protein product: CASSQAGGSTEAFF.